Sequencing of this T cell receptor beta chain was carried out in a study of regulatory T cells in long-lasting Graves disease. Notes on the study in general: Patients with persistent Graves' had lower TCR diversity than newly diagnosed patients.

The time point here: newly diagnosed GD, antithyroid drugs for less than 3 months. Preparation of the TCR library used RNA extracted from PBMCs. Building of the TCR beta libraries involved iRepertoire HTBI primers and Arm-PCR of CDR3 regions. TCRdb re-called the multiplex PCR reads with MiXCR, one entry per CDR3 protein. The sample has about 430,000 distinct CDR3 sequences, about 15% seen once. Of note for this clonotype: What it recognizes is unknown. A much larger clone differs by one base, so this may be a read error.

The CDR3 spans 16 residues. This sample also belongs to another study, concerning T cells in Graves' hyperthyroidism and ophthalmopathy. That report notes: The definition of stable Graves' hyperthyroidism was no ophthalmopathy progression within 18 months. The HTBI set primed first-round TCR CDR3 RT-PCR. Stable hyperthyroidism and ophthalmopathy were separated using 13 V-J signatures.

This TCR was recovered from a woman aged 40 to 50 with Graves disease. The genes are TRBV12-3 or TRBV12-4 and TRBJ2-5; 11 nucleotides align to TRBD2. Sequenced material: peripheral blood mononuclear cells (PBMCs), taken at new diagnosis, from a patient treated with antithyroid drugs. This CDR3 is CAGSYSPGGKLAGVYF. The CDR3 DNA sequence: TGTGCCGGCAGCTACTCACCAGGGGGCAAACTAGCGGGGGTGTACTTC.